This T cell receptor (beta chain) emerged from a study of cytomegalovirus exposure and HLA in healthy donors. It was with 60 Vbeta and 13 Jbeta primers that the PCR ran. Sequencing was performed with immunoSEQ multiplex PCR; in TCRdb, only in-frame clones are kept and a portion is missing. The table has around 130,000 clones, around 83% seen once. Germline CDR1 is SGHKS and CDR2 is YYEKEE (reference sequence). The V and J ends lost 3 bases and 9 bases respectively, with 7 bases between them. The CDR3 length is 11 residues. This sequence originates from a woman younger than 45 in good health and CMV-seropositive. V gene TRBV5-5 combines with J gene TRBJ1-5; weak D call: TRBD1 (6 bases). The sequencing input was PBMCs. This chain's CDR3 is CASSSRGPQHF. CDR3 bases: TGTGCCAGCAGCTCCAGGGGGCCCCAGCATTTT. Combining the CDR3 with reference TRBV5-5 and TRBJ1-5 gives the whole variable domain DAGVTQSPTHLIKTRGQQVTLRCSPISGHKSVSWYQQVLGQGPQFIFQYYEKEERGRGNFPDRFSARQFPNYSSELNVNALLLGDSALYLCASSSRGPQHFGDGTRLSIL.